Listed below are T cell receptor beta chains from one sample, sequenced in a study of immune heterogeneity within non-small cell lung tumors. Using its own MiXCR run on the multiplex PCR reads, TCRdb lists one record per CDR3 protein. The data contain about 11,000 distinct CDR3 sequences, 25% to 35% of them singletons. Sequencing was performed on lung tumor tissue. These TCRs come from a woman aged 55-70 years with non-small cell lung cancer. Both conserved end residues are part of each CDR3. D genes are given only for firm matches. Not every row has a clone size; where given, it reads once, few, many or a size class.

j_gene	d_gene	v_gene	abundance	CDR3aa	CDR3nt
TRBJ1-1	NA	TRBV3-1	NA	CASSQLGQIVVF	TGTGCCAGCAGCCAGCTCGGACAGATAGTGGTCTTT
TRBJ2-1	TRBD1	TRBV24-1	NA	CATSDVARDRDDNEQFF	TGTGCCACCAGTGATGTGGCCCGGGACAGGGACGACAATGAGCAGTTCTTC
TRBJ2-1	NA	TRBV27	NA	CASSLRQRRGDEQFF	TGTGCCAGCAGTTTAAGACAGAGGAGAGGCGATGAGCAGTTCTTC
TRBJ2-7	TRBD2	TRBV20-1	many	CSAPRYAGEYEQYF	TGCAGTGCCCCCCGATATGCGGGAGAATACGAGCAGTACTTC
TRBJ2-1	NA	TRBV6-2/TRBV6-3	few	CASSYGSSYNEQFF	TGTGCCAGCAGTTACGGGAGCTCCTACAATGAGCAGTTCTTC
TRBJ2-7	NA	TRBV12-5	once	CASGDASEQYF	TGTGCTAGTGGGGACGCTAGCGAGCAGTACTTC
TRBJ2-7	NA	TRBV11-2	medium-sized	CASSFTGNEQYF	TGTGCCAGCAGCTTTACAGGGAACGAGCAGTACTTC
TRBJ2-7	NA	TRBV3-1	many	CASSQGVDEQYF	TGTGCCAGCAGCCAGGGGGTGGACGAGCAGTACTTC
TRBJ2-7	NA	TRBV29-1	few	CSVEDGTPPSYEQYF	TGCAGCGTTGAAGACGGGACTCCTCCTTCCTACGAGCAGTACTTC
TRBJ2-1	NA	TRBV7-3	medium-sized	CASSLILGGYNEQFF	TGTGCCAGCAGCTTAATCCTAGGGGGGTACAATGAGCAGTTCTTC
TRBJ2-5	NA	TRBV20-1	NA	CSASLIGRQETQYF	TGCAGTGCTAGTTTGATAGGGCGGCAAGAGACCCAGTACTTC
TRBJ2-7	NA	TRBV7-2	once	CASSLSGSEQYF	TGTGCCAGCAGCTTATCAGGGTCCGAGCAGTACTTC
TRBJ2-1	NA	TRBV11-3	medium-sized	CASSSGGTGRLNEQFF	TGTGCCAGCAGCTCGGGGGGGACAGGGAGGCTCAATGAGCAGTTCTTC
TRBJ1-6	TRBD1	TRBV19	medium-sized	CASSKLSTTGRNSPLHF	TGTGCCAGTAGTAAACTTTCCACGACAGGGCGAAATTCACCCCTCCACTTT
TRBJ2-1	NA	TRBV18	few	CASSPPMGWGQHNEQFF	TGTGCCAGCTCACCACCAATGGGCTGGGGGCAGCACAATGAGCAGTTCTTC
TRBJ2-3	NA	TRBV10-2	NA	CASARLPDTDTQYF	TGCGCCAGTGCTCGTCTACCCGACACAGATACGCAGTATTTT
TRBJ1-3	NA	TRBV19	medium-sized	CASSVGISGNTIYF	TGTGCCAGTAGTGTGGGGATCTCTGGAAACACCATATATTTT
TRBJ1-6	NA	TRBV11-3	many	CATWWGSALSSYNSPLHF	TGTGCCACCTGGTGGGGCAGCGCCCTTAGCTCCTATAATTCACCCCTCCACTTT
TRBJ1-5	NA	TRBV24-1	few	CATSSSPISQPQHF	TGTGCCACCAGTTCCAGCCCCATTAGTCAGCCCCAGCATTTT
TRBJ2-5	TRBD2	TRBV20-1	NA	CSAREGLAGEETQYF	TGCAGTGCTAGAGAGGGACTAGCGGGAGAAGAGACCCAGTACTTC
TRBJ2-5	TRBD2	TRBV6-2/TRBV6-3	NA	CASIHRPTSGRAQTQYF	TGTGCCAGCATCCACCGACCGACTAGCGGGAGGGCGCAGACCCAGTACTTC
TRBJ2-1	NA	TRBV7-6	NA	CASSLNGPSYNEQFF	TGTGCCAGCAGCTTAAACGGCCCGTCCTACAATGAGCAGTTCTTC